One and the same sample provided the 29 T cell receptor beta chains below, sequenced in a study of OX40 agonist ivuxolimab in advanced cancers. The assay was immunoSEQ multiplex PCR, and TCRdb's table has in-frame clones only and misses some. The top ten clones hold approximately 1.2% of a sample with around 64,000 clones, around 90% of them seen once. The sequenced sample was CD4+ or CD8+ T cells sorted from blood, obtained in a trial of the OX40 agonist ivuxolimab. These receptors were taken from an adult with an advanced solid tumor such as melanoma, head and neck, liver or kidney cancer.

This rearrangement joins TRBV27 to TRBJ1-6; no reliable D call. V was clipped by 4 bases and J by 4 bases, with 11 bases between them. The CDR3 consists of 15 residues. Germline CDR1 and CDR2: MNHEY and SMNVEV (reference sequence). CDR3 coding DNA: TGTGCCAGCAGTTACCGGGCAGCTTATAATTCACCCCTCCACTTT. It translates to CASSYRAAYNSPLHF.

The chain is built from TRBV13 and TRBJ2-3, with 9 bases lining up with TRBD2. The length of the CDR3 is 16 residues. After removal of 2 bases from V and 4 bases from J, the junction contained 7 bases not matched to a gene. Germline V CDR1 and CDR2: PRHDT, FYEKMQ (reference sequence). CDR3 sequence: CASSLFRGGASDTQYF. CDR3 nucleotides: TGTGCCAGCAGCTTATTTCGCGGGGGGGCCTCAGATACGCAGTATTTT. The entire variable domain, with the rest obtained from reference TRBV13 and TRBJ2-3, is as follows: AAGVIQSPRHLIKEKRETATLKCYPIPRHDTVYWYQQGPGQDPQFLISFYEKMQSDKGSIPDRFSAQQFSDYHSELNMSSLELGDSALYFCASSLFRGGASDTQYFGPGTRLTVL.

This clone came up a few times. The chain employs TRBV7-2 and TRBJ2-5; no clear D. CDR3 length: 15 amino acids. With 1 base removed from V and 2 bases from J, the gap between germline ends came to 11 bases. Germline CDR1 reads SGHTA; CDR2 reads FQGNSA. CDR3 nucleotide sequence: TGTGCCAGCAGCTTAGGTCCCGTACAGCAAGAGACCCAGTACTTC. This encodes CASSLGPVQQETQYF.

The chain uses TRBV29-1 and TRBJ2-1; 8 nucleotides match TRBD2. The J segment lost 4 bases and the V segment lost 4 bases, leaving 6 bases of the junction unmatched. CDR1 is SQVTM, CDR2 ANQGSEA, per germline. This CDR3 is 14 amino acids long. In DNA form, the CDR3 reads TGCAGCGTTGTACCCGGGGGGGCTTACAATGAGCAGTTCTTC. This sequence encodes CSVVPGGAYNEQFF.

The V call is TRBV5-1, the J call TRBJ1-1; 9 nucleotides agree with TRBD1. This CDR3 spans 15 amino acids. V dropped 4 bases and J dropped 4; count of bases not matched to a gene: 8. Germline CDR1 and CDR2: SGHRS and YFSETQ. The CDR3 DNA reads TGCGCCAGCAGCCCCGAGGGACAGGGCTTCACTGAAGCTTTCTTT. Translation: CASSPEGQGFTEAFF. Based on the CDR3 plus reference TRBV5-1 and TRBJ1-1, the full variable domain is KAGVTQTPRYLIKTRGQQVTLSCSPISGHRSVSWYQQTPGQGLQFLFEYFSETQRNKGNFPGRFSGRQFSNSRSEMNVSTLELGDSALYLCASSPEGQGFTEAFFGQGTRLTVV.

V usage is TRBV19 and J usage is TRBJ1-5; D is perhaps TRBD1 (5 bases). The CDR3 consists of 15 residues. The V and J ends lost 5 bases and 4 bases respectively, with 15 bases between them. Germline V gene data show CDR1 as LNHDA and CDR2 as SQIVND (reference sequence). The CDR3 sequence: CASSPPGLRNQPQHF. The DNA for the CDR3 is TGTGCCAGTAGTCCCCCGGGACTGAGGAATCAGCCCCAGCATTTT.

This rearrangement joins TRBV6-1 to TRBJ2-5; D is unresolved. CDR1 MNHNS and CDR2 SASEGT come from the germline V gene. The length of the CDR3 is 14 residues. The V end lost 7 bases, the J end lost 4 bases, and 16 bases lay between the germline ends. The CDR3 DNA reads as TGTGCCAGCACCCTGAGGCGACTGGGAGAGACCCAGTACTTC. This encodes CASTLRRLGETQYF.

The V gene is TRBV5-1, the J gene TRBJ2-3; 8 bases agree with TRBD1. Trimming at V came to 4 bases and at J to 5 bases, leaving 9 bases not matched to a gene. The CDR3 spans 15 residues. The germline V gene encodes CDR1 SGHRS and CDR2 YFSETQ. The CDR3 loop is CASSLLTGAGDTQYF. CDR3 in DNA: TGCGCCAGCAGCCTACTGACAGGGGCGGGAGATACGCAGTATTTT.

The chain uses TRBV7-2 and TRBJ1-5; maybe TRBD1 (6 bases). CDR1 is SGHTA and CDR2 is FQGNSA in the germline V gene. The CDR3 totals 15 residues. Trimming left V 1 base short and J 3 bases short, with 10 bases between. As DNA, the CDR3 is TGTGCCAGCAGCTTAGAACAGGGAAACAATCAGCCCCAGCATTTT. This sequence encodes CASSLEQGNNQPQHF.

The chain links TRBV18 to TRBJ2-1; TRBD1 is a possible D gene (5 bases). The CDR3 is 12 residues long. In germline, CDR1 is KGHSH, CDR2 LQKENI. Trimming left V 6 bases short and J 8 bases short, with 11 bases between. Written as DNA, the CDR3 is TGTGCCAGCTCTCGTCAGGGCTATGAGCAGTTCTTC. It specifies CASSRQGYEQFF.

J is TRBJ2-4 and V is TRBV19; D is uncertain. The CDR3 is made up of 16 amino acids. Trimming left V 5 bases short and J 0 bases short, with 14 bases between. Looked up from germline, CDR1 is LNHDA and CDR2 is SQIVND (reference sequence). Here the CDR3 reads CASSPRPQLAKNIQYF. The CDR3 DNA reads TGTGCCAGTAGTCCCCGTCCTCAGTTAGCCAAAAACATTCAGTACTTC.

V gene TRBV7-9 combines with J gene TRBJ1-6; no reliable D call. Germline CDR1 and CDR2: SEHNR and FQNEAQ (reference sequence). V was shortened by 0 bases and J by 7 bases, with 7 bases between the two germline ends. There are 14 residues in the CDR3. CDR3 region: CASSLADGNSPLHF. CDR3 sequence (DNA): TGTGCCAGCAGCTTAGCCGACGGGAATTCACCCCTCCACTTT.

This rearrangement joins TRBV5-6 to TRBJ1-1; D gene unclear. Germline V gene sequence: CDR1 SGHDT, CDR2 YYEEEE. The CDR3 is 11 residues long. Trimming stripped 3 bases from V and 4 bases from J, with 4 bases between. In DNA form, the CDR3 reads TGTGCCAGCAGCTCCCGCACTGAAGCTTTCTTT. Residues: CASSSRTEAFF.

The V and J genes are TRBV2 and TRBJ2-6; no firm D call. CDR1 is SNHLY and CDR2 is FYNNEI in the germline V gene. The CDR3 is 17 residues long. Deletions cut 6 bases from V and 2 bases from J, with 17 bases between. This CDR3 reads CASSLGHPSTGANVLTF. The DNA of the CDR3 is TGTGCCAGCAGCCTCGGTCACCCTTCGACTGGGGCCAACGTCCTGACTTTC.

The chain joins TRBV5-6 to TRBJ2-7; D is possibly TRBD2 (6 bases). This CDR3 contains 11 residues. Trimming cost V 7 bases and J 4 bases, with 9 bases left between them. Germline V gene lookup returns CDR1 SGHDT and CDR2 YYEEEE. CDR3 loop: CASAGSYEQYF. CDR3 DNA: TGTGCCAGCGCGGGGTCATACGAGCAGTACTTC. Looking up the rest from reference TRBV5-6 and TRBJ2-7 gives the full variable domain: DAGVTQSPTHLIKTRGQQVTLRCSPKSGHDTVSWYQQALGQGPQFIFQYYEEEERQRGNFPDRFSGHQFPNYSSELNVNALLLGDSALYLCASAGSYEQYFGPGTRLTVT.

V usage is TRBV7-6 and J usage is TRBJ2-7, with 8 positions matching TRBD1. CDR3 length equals 14 residues. Germline V gene lookup returns CDR1 SGHVS and CDR2 FNYEAQ. The V gene end was trimmed by 1 base and the J gene end by 2 bases; junction bases not matched to a gene: 1. The CDR3 DNA follows: TGTGCCAGCAGCTTAGGGGGACAGGCCTACGAGCAGTACTTC. Residues: CASSLGGQAYEQYF.

The rearrangement joins TRBV27 to TRBJ2-5; 8 bases align to TRBD2. The CDR3 runs 15 residues. Germline-derived CDR1 and CDR2 are MNHEY and SMNVEV (reference sequence). Trimming at V came to 7 bases and at J to 1 base, leaving 8 bases not matched to a gene. The CDR3 DNA reads TGTGCCAGCACCTTCCGGCTAGCGGGCCAAGAGACCCAGTACTTC. Its protein is CASTFRLAGQETQYF.

This chain joins TRBV11-3 and TRBJ2-7; 8 bases agree with TRBD1. V lost 4 bases and J lost 2; bases outside the gene matches: 7. The CDR3 is 15 residues long. The germline gives CDR1 SGHNT, CDR2 YENEEA. This CDR3 is CASSSGQGVAYEQYF. In DNA, the CDR3 is TGTGCCAGCAGCTCCGGACAGGGAGTGGCCTACGAGCAGTACTTC.

The chain joins TRBV18 to TRBJ2-3; 8 nucleotides align to TRBD1. This CDR3 spans 14 amino acids. J lost 4 bases, V lost 6 bases, and 6 bases had no gene match. CDR1 and CDR2 (germline): KGHSH, LQKENI. As DNA, the CDR3 is TGTGCCAGCTCCCCAGACAGGGGAGCAGATACGCAGTATTTT. This translates into CASSPDRGADTQYF.

The V call is TRBV15, the J call TRBJ2-5; the D gene is possibly TRBD2 (6 bases). The germline CDR1 and CDR2 sequences are LNHNV and YYDKDF (reference sequence). Trimming removed 1 base at V and 11 bases at J, with 23 bases between. The CDR3 runs to 16 residues. The chain's CDR3 is CATSRATSRPVEEQYF. Written as DNA, the CDR3 is TGTGCCACCAGCAGAGCAACTAGCCGGCCCGTGGAGGAGCAGTACTTC.

The rearrangement uses TRBV5-1 and TRBJ2-3; a weak D match, TRBD1 (5 bases). Germline V lookup: CDR1 SGHRS, CDR2 YFSETQ. The CDR3 sequence is 15 residues long. Trimming took off 6 bases at V and 0 bases at J, with 14 bases between the two ends. Written as DNA, the CDR3 is TGCGCCAGCAAGGTGTTACAGGAAAGCACAGATACGCAGTATTTT. As protein: CASKVLQESTDTQYF.

In DNA, the CDR3 is TGTGCCAGCTGCGACAGGGGGCACACCTACGAGCAGTACTTC. Amino acids: CASCDRGHTYEQYF. The chain combines TRBV6-1 with TRBJ2-7; 10 bases fit TRBD1. The J segment lost 2 bases and the V segment lost 8 bases, leaving 6 bases of the junction unmatched. Germline loops: CDR1 MNHNS, CDR2 SASEGT. The CDR3 spans 14 residues.

This chain joins TRBV5-6 and TRBJ1-2, with D perhaps matching TRBD1 (6 bases). Per germline, CDR1 SGHDT and CDR2 YYEEEE. This CDR3 is built from 14 residues. With 4 bases removed from V and 4 bases from J, the gap between germline ends came to 14 bases. CDR3 coding DNA: TGTGCCAGCAGCCTCTACGACAGGTTCTATGGCTACACCTTC. Translating it yields CASSLYDRFYGYTF.

Concerning this clone itself: A read error may produce the germline difference seen at one junction end. Other DNA sequences in this specimen translate into the identical CDR3. V usage is TRBV5-1 and J usage is TRBJ1-1; TRBD1 aligns across 9 bases. The CDR3 extends over 13 amino acids. CDR1 SGHRS and CDR2 YFSETQ come from the germline V gene. In nucleotides, the CDR3 is TGCGCCAGTTCACAGGGGGCGAGAACTGAAGCTTTTTTT. Amino acid sequence: CASSQGARTEAFF. Looking up the rest from reference TRBV5-1 and TRBJ1-1 gives the full variable domain: KAGVTQTPRYLIKTRGQQVTLSCSPISGHRSVSWYQQTPGQGLQFLFEYFSETQRNKGNFPGRFSGRQFSNSRSEMNVSTLELGDSALYLCASSQGARTEAFFGQGTRLTVV.

This chain connects TRBV27 to TRBJ2-5, with a tentative D call TRBD2 (5 bases). This CDR3 region has 16 residues. Germline CDR1 and CDR2: MNHEY and SMNVEV (reference sequence). Trimming cost V 3 bases and J 4 bases, with 18 bases left between them. The CDR3 protein is CASSLRYRGTPETQYF. DNA for the CDR3: TGTGCCAGCAGTTTGAGGTACCGGGGAACCCCAGAGACCCAGTACTTC.

This clone was detected only a few times. The chain recombines TRBV5-6 with TRBJ1-1, with a weak D call TRBD1 (6 bases). Germline CDR1 reads SGHDT; CDR2 reads YYEEEE. With 4 bases removed from V and 4 bases from J, the gap between germline ends came to 11 bases. The CDR3 has 13 residues. The CDR3 loop is CASSPTGRTEAFF. The CDR3 DNA is TGTGCCAGCAGCCCTACAGGGCGCACTGAAGCTTTCTTT. Full variable domain (remainder filled in from reference TRBV5-6 and TRBJ1-1): DAGVTQSPTHLIKTRGQQVTLRCSPKSGHDTVSWYQQALGQGPQFIFQYYEEEERQRGNFPDRFSGHQFPNYSSELNVNALLLGDSALYLCASSPTGRTEAFFGQGTRLTVV.

The chain links TRBV6-6 to TRBJ2-7; TRBD1 matches 7 bases. Germline CDR1 MNHNY, CDR2 SVGAGI (reference sequence). The CDR3 is 15 residues long. The trim removed 6 bases at V and 2 bases at J, leaving 10 bases unmatched. The CDR3 nucleotides are TGTGCCAGCAGATCCGACCGGGACAGAACCTACGAGCAGTACTTC. Its protein is CASRSDRDRTYEQYF.

V usage is TRBV7-2 and J usage is TRBJ2-1; TRBD1 or TRBD2 may be the D gene (5 bases each). V was pared by 1 base and J by 8 bases, with 9 bases between. The CDR3 contains 13 residues. CDR1 is SGHTA and CDR2 is FQGNSA in the germline V gene. The CDR3 loop reads CASSLVRGYEQFF. DNA for the CDR3: TGTGCCAGCAGCTTAGTCCGGGGCTATGAGCAGTTCTTC.

This chain uses TRBV6-1 with TRBJ1-1, with no clear D. This CDR3 contains 14 residues. The ends were cut back, 7 bases at V and 0 bases at J, with 12 bases in the middle. The V gene's germline CDR1 is MNHNS and CDR2 SASEGT. DNA for the CDR3: TGTGCCAGCAAGTTACAGCTAATGAACACTGAAGCTTTCTTT. Translation: CASKLQLMNTEAFF.